In this sample, the clone carrying this TCR beta chain turned up a few times. The antigen remains undetermined. The entry originates in a study of vaccination and CD4 T cells after COVID-19. Notes on the study in general: For convalescent patients, a median around 89% of reactive clones surfaced exclusively after vaccination.

The Oncomine TCR Beta short-read assay generated sequence data from the DNA of cultured CD4+ T cells. TCRdb ran MiXCR on the PCR reads and lists one entry per CDR3 protein. The sample has a few thousand distinct CDR3 sequences; 24% are singletons. The sample's treatment: 10-day PBMC culture with coronavirus spike peptide pools or control peptides (ViraFEST assay). Pre-COVID-19 pandemic sampling (2011-2018) yielded the unexposed donor's CD4+ T cells. Peptide pools at 8.5 to 10 ug/ml, together with 10 IU/ml IL-2, were added to cultures of approximately 2 million PBMCs per well. Days 3 and 7 saw half the medium replaced with fresh IL-2 medium. Negative selection yielded CD4+ T cells from day-10 cultures. The TCR sequence derives from a human donor in good health. Source material: CD4+ T cells from blood, cultured in vitro.

As DNA, the CDR3 is TGTGCCAGCAGCTTGGCCGGACAGAGAGGCACGCAGTATTTT. Its protein product is CASSLAGQRGTQYF. This sequence joins TRBV5-6 and TRBJ2-3; D might be TRBD1 (6 bases). Germline-derived CDR1 and CDR2 are SGHDT and YYEEEE. Trimming cost V 0 bases and J 9 bases, with 14 bases left between them. The length of the CDR3 is 14 residues.